This T cell receptor (beta chain) is from a study of shared clonotypes between healthy human individuals. In germline, CDR1 is SGHRS, CDR2 YFSETQ. Trimming stripped 4 bases from V and 2 bases from J, with 15 bases between. The CDR3 contains 16 residues. The method was immunoSEQ multiplex PCR; TCRdb's version includes in-frame clones alone and lacks a portion of them. The table includes over a million clones, 78% detected once. This clone has only one observation. Sequences were obtained from memory CD4+ T cells from PBMCs. Subset indicated: CD45RA-negative fraction. This receptor was obtained from a man in his late teens or twenties in good health. Some clones in this sample may be carry-over from other donors' samples. The chain has TRBV5-1 and TRBJ1-4; the D gene is possibly TRBD1 (6 bases). The CDR3, as DNA: TGCGCCAGCAGCCGGAACGGGCAGGGGACTAATGAAAAACTGTTTTTT. Translating gives CASSRNGQGTNEKLFF.